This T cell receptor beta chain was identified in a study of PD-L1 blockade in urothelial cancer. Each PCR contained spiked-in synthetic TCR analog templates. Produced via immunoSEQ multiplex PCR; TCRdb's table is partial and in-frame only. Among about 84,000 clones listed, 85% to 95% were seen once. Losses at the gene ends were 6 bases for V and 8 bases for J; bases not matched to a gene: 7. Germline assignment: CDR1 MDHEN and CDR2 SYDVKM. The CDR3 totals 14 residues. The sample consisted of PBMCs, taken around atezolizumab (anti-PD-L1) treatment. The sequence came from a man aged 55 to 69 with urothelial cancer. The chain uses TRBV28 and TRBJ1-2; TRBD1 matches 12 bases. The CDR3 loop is CASRPGTGGGGYTF. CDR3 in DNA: TGTGCCAGCAGACCCGGGACAGGGGGCGGGGGCTACACCTTC.